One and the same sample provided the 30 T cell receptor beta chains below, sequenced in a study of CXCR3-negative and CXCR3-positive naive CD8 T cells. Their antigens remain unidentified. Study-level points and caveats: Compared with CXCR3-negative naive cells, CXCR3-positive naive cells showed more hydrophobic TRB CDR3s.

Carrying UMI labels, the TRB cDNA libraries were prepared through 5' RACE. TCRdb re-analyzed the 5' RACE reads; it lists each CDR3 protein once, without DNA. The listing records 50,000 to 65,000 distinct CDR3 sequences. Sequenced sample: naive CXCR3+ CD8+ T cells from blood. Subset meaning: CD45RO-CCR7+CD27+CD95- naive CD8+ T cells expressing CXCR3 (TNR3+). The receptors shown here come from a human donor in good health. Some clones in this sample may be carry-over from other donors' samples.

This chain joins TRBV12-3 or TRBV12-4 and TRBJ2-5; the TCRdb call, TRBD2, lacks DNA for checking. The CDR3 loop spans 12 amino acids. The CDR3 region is CASSGYTETQYF.

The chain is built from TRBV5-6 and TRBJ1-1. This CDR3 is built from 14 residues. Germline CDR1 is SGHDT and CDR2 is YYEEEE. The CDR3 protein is CASSLEAENTEAFF.

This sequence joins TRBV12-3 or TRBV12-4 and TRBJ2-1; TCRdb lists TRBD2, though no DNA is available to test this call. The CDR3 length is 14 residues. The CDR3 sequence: CASTGGGGYNEQFF.

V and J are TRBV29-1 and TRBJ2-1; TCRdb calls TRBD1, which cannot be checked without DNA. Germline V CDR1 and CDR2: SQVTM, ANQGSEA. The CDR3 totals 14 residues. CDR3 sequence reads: CSVLRGITYNEQFF.

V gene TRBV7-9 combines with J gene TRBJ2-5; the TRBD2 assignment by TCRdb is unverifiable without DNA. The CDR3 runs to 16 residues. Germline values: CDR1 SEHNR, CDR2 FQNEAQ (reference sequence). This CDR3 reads CASSLEVAEGQETQYF.

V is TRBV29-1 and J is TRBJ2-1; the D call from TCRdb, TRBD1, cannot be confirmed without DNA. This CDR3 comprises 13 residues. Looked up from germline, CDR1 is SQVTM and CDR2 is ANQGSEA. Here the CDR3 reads CSGGASSYNEQFF.

CDR3 loop: CASSQDLQTGLAYEQYF. J is TRBJ2-7 and V is TRBV4-2; as DNA is missing, the TRBD1 call by TCRdb cannot be tested. This CDR3 has 17 residues. Germline CDR1 and CDR2: LGHNA and YNFKEQ.

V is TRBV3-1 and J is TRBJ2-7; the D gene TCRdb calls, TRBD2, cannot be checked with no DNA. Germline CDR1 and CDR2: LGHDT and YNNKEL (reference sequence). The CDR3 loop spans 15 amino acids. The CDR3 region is CASSQGTSGAYEQYF.

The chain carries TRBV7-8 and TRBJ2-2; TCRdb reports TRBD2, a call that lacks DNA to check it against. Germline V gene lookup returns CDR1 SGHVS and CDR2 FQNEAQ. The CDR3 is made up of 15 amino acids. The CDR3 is CASSLVTSATGELFF.

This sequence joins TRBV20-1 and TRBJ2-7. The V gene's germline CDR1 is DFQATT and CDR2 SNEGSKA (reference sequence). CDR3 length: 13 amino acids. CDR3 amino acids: CSAREWGTYEQYF.

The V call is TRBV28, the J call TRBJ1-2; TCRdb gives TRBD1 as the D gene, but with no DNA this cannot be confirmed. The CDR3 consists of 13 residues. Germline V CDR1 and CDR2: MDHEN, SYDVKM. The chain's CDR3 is CASTAGFTYGYTF.

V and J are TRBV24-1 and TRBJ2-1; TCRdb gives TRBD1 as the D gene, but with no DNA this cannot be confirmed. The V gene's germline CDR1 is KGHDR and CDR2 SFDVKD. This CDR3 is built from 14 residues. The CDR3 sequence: CATSEVGANNEQFF.

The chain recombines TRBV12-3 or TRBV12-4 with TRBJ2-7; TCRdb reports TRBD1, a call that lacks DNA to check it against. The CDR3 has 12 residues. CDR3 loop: CASSSGGSEQYF.

CDR3 protein: CASSGRAGGHEQYF. The chain employs TRBV12-3 or TRBV12-4 and TRBJ2-7; TCRdb's D call, TRBD1, is unchecked because there is no DNA. The CDR3 totals 14 residues.

The CDR3 here is CASSSGGSSYNEQFF. The chain carries TRBV19 and TRBJ2-1. CDR3 length: 15 residues. Germline V gene data show CDR1 as LNHDA and CDR2 as SQIVND (reference sequence).

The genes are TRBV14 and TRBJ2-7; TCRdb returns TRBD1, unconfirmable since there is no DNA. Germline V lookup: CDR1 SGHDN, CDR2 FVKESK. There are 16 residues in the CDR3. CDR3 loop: CASSQGGWGTVYEQYF.

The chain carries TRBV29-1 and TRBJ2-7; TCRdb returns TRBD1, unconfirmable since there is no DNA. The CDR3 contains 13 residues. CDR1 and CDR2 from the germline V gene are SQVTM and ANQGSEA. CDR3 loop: CSVRAGNSYEQYF.

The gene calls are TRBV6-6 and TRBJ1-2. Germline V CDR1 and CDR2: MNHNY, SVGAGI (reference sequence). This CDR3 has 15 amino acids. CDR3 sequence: CASSYFLGDSGGYTF.

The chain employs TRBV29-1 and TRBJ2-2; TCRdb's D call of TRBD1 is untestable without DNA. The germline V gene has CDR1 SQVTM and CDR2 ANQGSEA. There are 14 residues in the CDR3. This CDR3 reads CSVVGGMDTGELFF.

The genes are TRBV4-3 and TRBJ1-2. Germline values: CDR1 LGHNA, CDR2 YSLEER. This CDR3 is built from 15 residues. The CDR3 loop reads CASSQQVEGLAGYTF.

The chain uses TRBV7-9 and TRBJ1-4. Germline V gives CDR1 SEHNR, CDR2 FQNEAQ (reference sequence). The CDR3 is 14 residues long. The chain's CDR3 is CASAKTAPNEKLFF.

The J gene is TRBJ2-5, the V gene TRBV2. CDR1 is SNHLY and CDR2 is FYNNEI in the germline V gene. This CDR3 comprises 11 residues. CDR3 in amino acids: CASSETETQYF.

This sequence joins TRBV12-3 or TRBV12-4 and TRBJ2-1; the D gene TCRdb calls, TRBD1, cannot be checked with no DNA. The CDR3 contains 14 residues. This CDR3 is CASMDRGASNEQFF.

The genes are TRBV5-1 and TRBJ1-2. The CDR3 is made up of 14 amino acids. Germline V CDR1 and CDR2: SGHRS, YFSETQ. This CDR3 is CASSLEADYYGYTF.

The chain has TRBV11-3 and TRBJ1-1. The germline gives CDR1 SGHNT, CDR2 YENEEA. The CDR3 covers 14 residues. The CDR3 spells CASSWPDVGTEAFF.

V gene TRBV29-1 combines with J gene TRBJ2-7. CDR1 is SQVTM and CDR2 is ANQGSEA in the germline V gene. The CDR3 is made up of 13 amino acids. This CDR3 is CSVVAGSIYEQYF.

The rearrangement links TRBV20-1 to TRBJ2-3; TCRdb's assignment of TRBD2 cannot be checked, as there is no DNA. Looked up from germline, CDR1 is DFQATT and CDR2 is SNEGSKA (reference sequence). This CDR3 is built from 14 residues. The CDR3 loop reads CSASGSGLTDTQYF.

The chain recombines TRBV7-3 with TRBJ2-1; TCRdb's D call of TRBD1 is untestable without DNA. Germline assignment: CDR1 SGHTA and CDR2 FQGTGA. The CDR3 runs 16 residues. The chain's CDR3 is CASSPLGTGGSYEQFF.

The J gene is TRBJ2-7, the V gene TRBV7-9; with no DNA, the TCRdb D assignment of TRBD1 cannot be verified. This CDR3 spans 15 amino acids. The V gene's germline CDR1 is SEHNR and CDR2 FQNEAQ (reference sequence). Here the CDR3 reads CASSTRTGMDYEQYF.

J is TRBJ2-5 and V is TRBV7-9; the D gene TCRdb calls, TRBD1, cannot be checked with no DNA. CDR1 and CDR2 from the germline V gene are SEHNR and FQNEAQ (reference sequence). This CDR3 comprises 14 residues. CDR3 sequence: CASSFGQGGETQYF.